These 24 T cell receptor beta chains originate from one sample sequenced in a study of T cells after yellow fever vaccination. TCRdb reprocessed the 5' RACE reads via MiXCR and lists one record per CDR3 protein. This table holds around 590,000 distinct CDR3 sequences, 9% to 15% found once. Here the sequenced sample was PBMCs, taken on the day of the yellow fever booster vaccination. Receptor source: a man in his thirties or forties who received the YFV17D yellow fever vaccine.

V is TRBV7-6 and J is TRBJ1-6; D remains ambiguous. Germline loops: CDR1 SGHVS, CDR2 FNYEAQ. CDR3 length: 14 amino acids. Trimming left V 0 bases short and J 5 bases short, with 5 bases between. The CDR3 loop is CASSLAPDNSPLHF. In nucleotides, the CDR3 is TGTGCCAGCAGCTTAGCGCCTGATAATTCACCCCTCCACTTT.

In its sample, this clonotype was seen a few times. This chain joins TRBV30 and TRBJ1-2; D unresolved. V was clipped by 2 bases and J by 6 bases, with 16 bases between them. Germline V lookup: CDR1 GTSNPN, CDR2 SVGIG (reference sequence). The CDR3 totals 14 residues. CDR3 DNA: TGTGCCTGGAGTCCCCTGGGCTCCTTCCATGGCTACACCTTC. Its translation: CAWSPLGSFHGYTF.

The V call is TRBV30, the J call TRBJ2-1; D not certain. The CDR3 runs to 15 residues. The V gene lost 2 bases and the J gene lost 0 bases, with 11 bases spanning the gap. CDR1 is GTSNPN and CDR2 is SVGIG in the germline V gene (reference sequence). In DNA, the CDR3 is TGTGCCTGGAGTAAATCGTGGAGCTCCTACAATGAGCAGTTCTTC. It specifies CAWSKSWSSYNEQFF.

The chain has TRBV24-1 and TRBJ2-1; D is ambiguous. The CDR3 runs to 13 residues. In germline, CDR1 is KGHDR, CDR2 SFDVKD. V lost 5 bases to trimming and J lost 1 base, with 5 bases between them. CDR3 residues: CATSVQSYNEQFF. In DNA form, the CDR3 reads TGTGCCACCAGTGTACAATCCTACAATGAGCAGTTCTTC.

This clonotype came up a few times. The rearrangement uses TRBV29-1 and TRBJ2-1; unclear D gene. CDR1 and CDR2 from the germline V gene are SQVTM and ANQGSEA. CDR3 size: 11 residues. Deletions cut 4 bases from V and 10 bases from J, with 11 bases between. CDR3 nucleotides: TGCAGCGTTGGCCAGGTAGACGAGCAGTTCTTC. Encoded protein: CSVGQVDEQFF.

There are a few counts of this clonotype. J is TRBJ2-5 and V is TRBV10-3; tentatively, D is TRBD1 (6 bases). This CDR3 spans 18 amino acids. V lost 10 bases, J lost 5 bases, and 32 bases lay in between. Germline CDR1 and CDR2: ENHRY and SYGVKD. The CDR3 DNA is TGTGCCACCTCGCCCCGGGACGACAGGACAAGCCCCGGGGAGACCCAGTACTTC. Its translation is CATSPRDDRTSPGETQYF.

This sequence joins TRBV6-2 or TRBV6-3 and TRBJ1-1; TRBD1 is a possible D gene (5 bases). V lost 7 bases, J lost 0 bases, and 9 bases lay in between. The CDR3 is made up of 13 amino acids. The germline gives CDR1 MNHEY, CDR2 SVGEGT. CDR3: CASTRTMNTEAFF. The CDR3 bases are TGTGCCAGCACTAGGACAATGAACACTGAAGCTTTCTTT.

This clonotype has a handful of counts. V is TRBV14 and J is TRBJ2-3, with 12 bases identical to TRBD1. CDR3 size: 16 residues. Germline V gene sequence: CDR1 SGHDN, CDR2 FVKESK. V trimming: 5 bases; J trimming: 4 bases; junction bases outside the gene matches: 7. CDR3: CASSVPGQGAADTQYF. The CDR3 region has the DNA TGTGCCAGCAGCGTACCGGGACAGGGGGCGGCAGATACGCAGTATTTT.

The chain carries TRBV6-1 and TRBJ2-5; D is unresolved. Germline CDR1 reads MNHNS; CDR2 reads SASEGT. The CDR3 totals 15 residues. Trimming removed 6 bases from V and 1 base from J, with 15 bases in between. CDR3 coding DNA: TGTGCCAGCAGCACCCCTGGTGAGCTCCAAGAGACCCAGTACTTC. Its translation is CASSTPGELQETQYF.

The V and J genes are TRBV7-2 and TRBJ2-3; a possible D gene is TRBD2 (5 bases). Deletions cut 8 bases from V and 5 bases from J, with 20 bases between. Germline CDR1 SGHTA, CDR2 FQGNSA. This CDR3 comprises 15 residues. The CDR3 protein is CASGVVGGRGDTQYF. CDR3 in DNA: TGTGCCAGCGGGGTTGTGGGCGGCCGGGGAGATACGCAGTATTTT.

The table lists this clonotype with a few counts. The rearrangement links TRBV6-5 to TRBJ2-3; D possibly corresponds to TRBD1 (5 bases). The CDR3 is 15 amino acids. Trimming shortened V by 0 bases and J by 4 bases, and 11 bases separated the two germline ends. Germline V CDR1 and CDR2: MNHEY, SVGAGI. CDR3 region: CASSYSIQVPDTQYF. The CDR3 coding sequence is TGTGCCAGCAGTTACTCGATACAGGTTCCAGATACGCAGTATTTT.

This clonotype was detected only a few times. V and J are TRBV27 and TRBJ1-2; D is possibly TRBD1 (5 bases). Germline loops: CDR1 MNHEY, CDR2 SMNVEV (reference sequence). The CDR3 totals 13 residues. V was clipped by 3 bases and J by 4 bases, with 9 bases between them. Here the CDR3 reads CASSFGGFYGYTF. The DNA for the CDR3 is TGTGCCAGCAGTTTTGGGGGGTTCTATGGCTACACCTTC.

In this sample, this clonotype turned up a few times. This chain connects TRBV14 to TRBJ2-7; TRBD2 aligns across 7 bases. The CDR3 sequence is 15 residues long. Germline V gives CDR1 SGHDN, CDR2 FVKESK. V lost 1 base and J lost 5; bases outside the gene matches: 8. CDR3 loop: CASSQGRTSTHEQYF. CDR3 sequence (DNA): TGTGCCAGCAGCCAAGGTCGGACTAGTACCCACGAGCAGTACTTC.

The CDR3 DNA reads TGTGCCAGCAGCGCCAACGACCTCTGGTTGGACCAGTACTTC. Translated, it gives CASSANDLWLDQYF. V is TRBV7-2 and J is TRBJ2-5; D uncertain. Trimming took 5 bases from V and 10 from J, leaving 20 bases between them. The CDR3 sequence is 14 residues long. Germline V lookup: CDR1 SGHTA, CDR2 FQGNSA. Looking up the rest from reference TRBV7-2 and TRBJ2-5 gives the full variable domain: GAGVSQSPSNKVTEKGKDVELRCDPISGHTALYWYRQSLGQGLEFLIYFQGNSAPDKSGLPSDRFSAERTGGSVSTLTIQRTQQEDSAVYLCASSANDLWLDQYFGPGTRLLVL.

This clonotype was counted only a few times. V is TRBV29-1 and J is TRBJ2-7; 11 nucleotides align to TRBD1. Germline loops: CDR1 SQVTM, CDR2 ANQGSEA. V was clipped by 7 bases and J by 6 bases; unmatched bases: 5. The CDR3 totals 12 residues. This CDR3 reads CSADRGLGEQYF. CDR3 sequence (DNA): TGCAGCGCGGACAGGGGGCTGGGCGAGCAGTACTTC.

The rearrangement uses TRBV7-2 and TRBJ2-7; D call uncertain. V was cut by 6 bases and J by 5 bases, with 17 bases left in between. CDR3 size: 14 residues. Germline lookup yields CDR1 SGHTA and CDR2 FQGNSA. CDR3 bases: TGTGCCAGCAGTTTCGAGGCCCTTAGTGACGAGCAGTACTTC. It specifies CASSFEALSDEQYF.

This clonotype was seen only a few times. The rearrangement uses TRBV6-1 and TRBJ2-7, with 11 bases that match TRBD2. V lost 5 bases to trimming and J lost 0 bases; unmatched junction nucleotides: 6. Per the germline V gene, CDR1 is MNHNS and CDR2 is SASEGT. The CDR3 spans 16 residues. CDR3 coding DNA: TGTGCCAGCAGTAGCCCCGGACTAGCGGGCTCCTACGAGCAGTACTTC. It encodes CASSSPGLAGSYEQYF.

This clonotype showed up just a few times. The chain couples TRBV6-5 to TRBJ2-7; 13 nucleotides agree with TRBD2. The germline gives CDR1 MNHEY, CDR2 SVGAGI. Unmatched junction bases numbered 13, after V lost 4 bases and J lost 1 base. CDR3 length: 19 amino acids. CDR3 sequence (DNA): TGTGCCAGCAGTTTCCTCCCTCTTACTAGCGGGAGGGCTTCCTACGAGCAGTACTTC. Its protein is CASSFLPLTSGRASYEQYF.

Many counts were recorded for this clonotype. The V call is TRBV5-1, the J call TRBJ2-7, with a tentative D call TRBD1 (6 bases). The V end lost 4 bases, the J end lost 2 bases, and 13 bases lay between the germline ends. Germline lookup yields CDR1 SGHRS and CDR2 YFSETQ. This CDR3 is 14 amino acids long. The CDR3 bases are TGCGCCAGCAGCCCAGGGGACGGGACCTACGAGCAGTACTTC. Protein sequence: CASSPGDGTYEQYF.

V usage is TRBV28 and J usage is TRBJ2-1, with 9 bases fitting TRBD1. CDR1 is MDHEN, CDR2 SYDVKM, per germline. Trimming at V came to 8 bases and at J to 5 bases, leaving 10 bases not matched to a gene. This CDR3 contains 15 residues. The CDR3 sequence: CASVSRGQGDNEQFF. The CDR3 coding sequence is TGTGCCAGCGTAAGCAGGGGACAGGGCGACAATGAGCAGTTCTTC.

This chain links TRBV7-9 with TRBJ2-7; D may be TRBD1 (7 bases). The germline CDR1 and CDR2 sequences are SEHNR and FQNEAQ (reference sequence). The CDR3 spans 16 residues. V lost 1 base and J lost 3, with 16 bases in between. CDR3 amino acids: CASSLEGHRGGYEQYF. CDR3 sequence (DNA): TGTGCCAGCAGCTTAGAGGGACACAGGGGAGGCTACGAGCAGTACTTC.

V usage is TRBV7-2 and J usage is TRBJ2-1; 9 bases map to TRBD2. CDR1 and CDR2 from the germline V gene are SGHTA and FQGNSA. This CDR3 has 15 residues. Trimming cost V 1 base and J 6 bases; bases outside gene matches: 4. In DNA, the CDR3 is TGTGCCAGCAGCTTAGGGGGACTAGCTTTCAATGAGCAGTTCTTC. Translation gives CASSLGGLAFNEQFF.

Here the CDR3 DNA reads TGTGCCACCAGCAGCAGACAGGGACAAGTTGGCTACACCTTC. Its translation is CATSSRQGQVGYTF. This chain joins TRBV15 and TRBJ1-2; 7 bases agree with TRBD1. This CDR3 comprises 14 residues. Germline lookup yields CDR1 LNHNV and CDR2 YYDKDF (reference sequence). V shed 3 bases and J 7 bases; nucleotides not matched to a gene: 8. Complete variable domain (other parts from reference TRBV15 and TRBJ1-2): DAMVIQNPRYQVTQFGKPVTLSCSQTLNHNVMYWYQQKSSQAPKLLFHYYDKDFNNEADTPDNFQSRRPNTSFCFLDIRSPGLGDTAMYLCATSSRQGQVGYTFGSGTRLTVV.

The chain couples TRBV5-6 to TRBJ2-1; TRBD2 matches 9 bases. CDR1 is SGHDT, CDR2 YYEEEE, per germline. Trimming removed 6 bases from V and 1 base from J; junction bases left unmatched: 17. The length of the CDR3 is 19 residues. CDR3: CASTPPSGTSGLSYNEQFF. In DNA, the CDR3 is TGTGCCAGCACCCCTCCCTCGGGTACTAGCGGGTTATCCTACAATGAGCAGTTCTTC.